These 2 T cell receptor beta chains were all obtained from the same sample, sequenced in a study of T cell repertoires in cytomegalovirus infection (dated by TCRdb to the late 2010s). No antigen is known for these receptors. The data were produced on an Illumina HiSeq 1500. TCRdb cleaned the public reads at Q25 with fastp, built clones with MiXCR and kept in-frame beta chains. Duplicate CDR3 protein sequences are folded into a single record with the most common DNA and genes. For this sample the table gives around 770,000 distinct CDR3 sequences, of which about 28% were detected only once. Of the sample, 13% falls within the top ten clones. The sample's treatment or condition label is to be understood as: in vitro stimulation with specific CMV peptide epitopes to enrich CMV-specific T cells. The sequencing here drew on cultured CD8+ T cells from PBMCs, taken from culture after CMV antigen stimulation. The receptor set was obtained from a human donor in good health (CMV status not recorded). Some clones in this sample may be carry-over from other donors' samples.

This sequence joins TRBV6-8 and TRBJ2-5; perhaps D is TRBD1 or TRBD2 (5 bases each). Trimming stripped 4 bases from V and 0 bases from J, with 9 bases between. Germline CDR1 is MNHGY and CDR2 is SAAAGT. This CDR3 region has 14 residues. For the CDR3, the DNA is TGTGCCAGCAGTTTTTGGGGGAACCAAGAGACCCAGTACTTC. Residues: CASSFWGNQETQYF.

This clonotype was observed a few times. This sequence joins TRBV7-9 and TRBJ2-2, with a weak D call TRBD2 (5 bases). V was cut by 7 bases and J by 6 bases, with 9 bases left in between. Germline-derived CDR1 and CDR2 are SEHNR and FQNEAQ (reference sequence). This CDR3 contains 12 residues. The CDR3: CASTQRAGELFF. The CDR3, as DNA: TGTGCCAGCACCCAGAGGGCCGGGGAGCTGTTTTTT.